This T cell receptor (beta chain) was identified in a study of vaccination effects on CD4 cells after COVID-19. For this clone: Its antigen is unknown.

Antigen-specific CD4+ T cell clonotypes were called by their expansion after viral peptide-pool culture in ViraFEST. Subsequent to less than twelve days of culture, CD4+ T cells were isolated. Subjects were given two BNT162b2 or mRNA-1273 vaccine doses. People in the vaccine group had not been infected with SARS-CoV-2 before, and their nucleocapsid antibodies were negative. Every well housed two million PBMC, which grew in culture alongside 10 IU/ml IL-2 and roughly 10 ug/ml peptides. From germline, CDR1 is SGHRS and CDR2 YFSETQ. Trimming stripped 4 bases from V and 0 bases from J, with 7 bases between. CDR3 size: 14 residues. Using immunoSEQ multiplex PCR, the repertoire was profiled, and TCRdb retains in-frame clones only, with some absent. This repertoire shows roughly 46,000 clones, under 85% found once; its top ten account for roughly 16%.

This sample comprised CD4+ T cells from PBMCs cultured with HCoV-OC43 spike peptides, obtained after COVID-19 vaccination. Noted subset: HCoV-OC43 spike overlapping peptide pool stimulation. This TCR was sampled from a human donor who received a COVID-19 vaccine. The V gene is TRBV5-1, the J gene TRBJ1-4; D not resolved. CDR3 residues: CASSQLATNEKLFF. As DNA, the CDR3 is TGCGCCAGCAGCCAATTGGCAACTAATGAAAAACTGTTTTTT. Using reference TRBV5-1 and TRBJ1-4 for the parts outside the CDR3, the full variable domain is KAGVTQTPRYLIKTRGQQVTLSCSPISGHRSVSWYQQTPGQGLQFLFEYFSETQRNKGNFPGRFSGRQFSNSRSEMNVSTLELGDSALYLCASSQLATNEKLFFGSGTQLSVL.